The entry that follows covers one T cell receptor beta chain sequence. The antigen is not known. The junction shows a germline mismatch at one end, possibly a read error. Sample treatment: roughly nine-day PBMC culture with coronavirus spike peptide pools or control peptides (ViraFEST assay). This entry belongs to a study of vaccination and CD4 T cells after COVID-19. Study-level findings and limits: The median proportion of reactive clones detected only post-vaccination in convalescent patients was over 65%. Median numbers of SARS-CoV-2-reactive clonotypes increased from around 20 to 38 (not a significant change).

The Oncomine TCR Beta short-read assay sequenced DNA from cultured CD4+ T cells. TCRdb redid the calling of the PCR reads with MiXCR, one entry per CDR3 protein. The data show thousands of distinct CDR3 sequences, with approximately 77% seen just once and roughly 19% held by the top ten. The germline CDR1 and CDR2 sequences are KGHDR and SFDVKD. The CDR3 has 12 residues. This TCR derives from a human donor who had recovered from COVID-19. The rearrangement joins TRBV24-1 to TRBJ1-1; unclear D gene. Sequencing was performed on CD4+ T cells from blood, cultured in vitro. CDR3 loop: CATAQTNTEALF. CDR3 sequence (DNA): TGTGCCACAGCACAAACGAACACTGAAGCTCTCTTT.